This T cell receptor (beta chain) was captured in a study of blood T cell repertoires in COVID-19. Study overall: PBMCs, B-cell-depleted T cells, or T cells provided the cDNA or gDNA that made up the material.

The assay was immunoSEQ multiplex PCR, and TCRdb's table has in-frame clones only and misses some. This table has hundreds of thousands of clones, around 87% appearing once. Ages ranged from about 18 to 89 years, with residence in approximately 23 US areas. Germline CDR1 reads SSHAT; CDR2 reads FNYEAQ (reference sequence). CDR3 length: 15 residues. Sequenced sample: PBMCs or T cells enriched from blood (not recorded which). The sequence came from a woman in her 50s who had recovered from COVID-19. The chain recombines TRBV7-7 with TRBJ2-1; TRBD1 aligns across 10 bases. The CDR3 region is CARNSGTGVYNEQFF. The CDR3 region has the DNA TGTGCTAGAAACTCGGGGACAGGGGTATACAATGAGCAGTTCTTC.